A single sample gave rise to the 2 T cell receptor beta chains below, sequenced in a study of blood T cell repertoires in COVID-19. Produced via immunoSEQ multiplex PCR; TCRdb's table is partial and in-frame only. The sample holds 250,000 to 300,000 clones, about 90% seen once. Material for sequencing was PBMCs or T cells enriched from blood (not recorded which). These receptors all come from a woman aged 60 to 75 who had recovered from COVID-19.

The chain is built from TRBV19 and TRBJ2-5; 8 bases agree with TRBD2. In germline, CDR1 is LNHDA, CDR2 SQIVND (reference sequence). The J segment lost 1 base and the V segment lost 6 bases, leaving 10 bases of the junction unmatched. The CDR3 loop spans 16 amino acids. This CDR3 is CASRDRGGGPQETQYF. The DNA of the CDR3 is TGTGCCAGTAGAGACCGAGGCGGGGGGCCCCAAGAGACCCAGTACTTC. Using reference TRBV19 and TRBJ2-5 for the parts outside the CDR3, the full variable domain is DGGITQSPKYLFRKEGQNVTLSCEQNLNHDAMYWYRQDPGQGLRLIYYSQIVNDFQKGDIAEGYSVSREKKESFPLTVTSAQKNPTAFYLCASRDRGGGPQETQYFGPGTRLLVL.

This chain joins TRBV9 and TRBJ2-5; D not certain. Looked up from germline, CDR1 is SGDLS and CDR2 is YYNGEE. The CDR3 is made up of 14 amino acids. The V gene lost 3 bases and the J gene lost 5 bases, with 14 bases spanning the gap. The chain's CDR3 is CASSETGGLETQYF. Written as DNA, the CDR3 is TGTGCCAGCAGCGAGACGGGTGGTTTGGAGACCCAGTACTTC.